This T cell receptor (beta chain) was sequenced during a study of T cell responses to AZD1222 COVID-19 vaccine. Study observations and caveats: Researchers report vaccine-associated CD4 TCRs spanning spike, with dominance at 160-218 and 743-854. Donors skewed white British and female; clonal diversity was possibly underestimated. Nearly half of spike-specific TCRs reportedly target variant regions that are unmutated in the B.1.351 and B.1.1.7 variants. A rise in Spike-specific TCR breadth and depth followed two AZD1222 doses.

Germline CDR1 reads MNHNS; CDR2 reads SASEGT. V lost 0 bases and J 8 bases, leaving 13 bases between the germline ends. The CDR3 contains 14 residues. This clone showed up just once. Its specificity is unknown. The table came from immunoSEQ multiplex PCR; TCRdb's copy has only in-frame clones and leaves some out. The profile covers 90,000 to 150,000 clones, with approximately 90% appearing a single time and 8% to 9.5% taken by the ten largest. The material was peripheral blood, obtained on day 0 of AZD1222 vaccination. The clonotype comes from an adult in good health. The chain links TRBV6-1 to TRBJ1-2; D ambiguous. In DNA form, the CDR3 reads TGTGCCAGCAGTGAAGCGGCCCGGCCTATGGGCTACACCTTC. This gives the protein CASSEAARPMGYTF.